Presented here are 28 T cell receptor beta chains from one specimen sequenced in a study of blood T cells in healthy people across ages. A second PCR of 7 to 11 cycles used a sample-barcoded 5' primer and a J-beta primer mix. MiXCR, run by TCRdb on the 5' RACE reads, gives a single entry per CDR3 protein. The sample includes around 1,600,000 distinct CDR3 sequences, roughly 43% of them seen just once. The sequencing input was blood. These receptors were collected from a woman aged 18-35 years in good health.

This clonotype was observed a handful of times. The V and J genes are TRBV4-2 and TRBJ2-7; TRBD2 matches at 11 bases. The CDR3 spans 19 residues. V was clipped by 5 bases and J by 0 bases; unmatched bases: 15. In germline, CDR1 is LGHNA, CDR2 YNFKEQ. The CDR3 coding sequence is TGTGCCAGCAGCAAAGGGAGACCGACTAGCGGGAAGAGCTCCTACGAGCAGTACTTC. Its protein is CASSKGRPTSGKSSYEQYF.

This sequence joins TRBV4-2 and TRBJ2-7; 14 positions match TRBD2. The CDR3 has 14 amino acids. V lost 3 bases, J lost 5 bases, and 0 bases stayed unmatched. Per germline, CDR1 LGHNA and CDR2 YNFKEQ. The CDR3, as DNA: TGTGCCAGCAGCCAGGGACTAGCGGGAGACGAGCAGTACTTC. It codes for CASSQGLAGDEQYF.

This clonotype was counted between two and nine times. The genes are TRBV3-1 and TRBJ1-1; possible D gene TRBD1, 6 bases. Germline CDR1 reads LGHDT; CDR2 reads YNNKEL (reference sequence). Trimming pared 7 bases from V and 2 bases from J, leaving 14 bases between. The CDR3 is 14 amino acids. CDR3 bases: TGTGCCAGCATTCTACAGGGACATAACACTGAAGCTTTCTTT. Amino acid sequence: CASILQGHNTEAFF.

The chain links TRBV4-3 to TRBJ1-3, with no clear D. V lost 2 bases and J 4 bases, leaving 12 bases between the germline ends. CDR3 length equals 15 residues. Germline CDR1 and CDR2: LGHNA and YSLEER. CDR3 loop: CASSQNRRNGNTIYF. The CDR3 region has the DNA TGCGCCAGCAGCCAAAATAGACGCAACGGAAACACCATATATTTT.

This clonotype has more than one count but fewer than ten. The chain links TRBV7-9 to TRBJ2-1, with TRBD2 matching over 9 bases. V trimming: 2 bases; J trimming: 9 bases; junction bases outside the gene matches: 8. CDR1 and CDR2 (germline): SEHNR, FQNEAQ (reference sequence). There are 15 residues in the CDR3. The CDR3 nucleotides read TGTGCCAGCAGCTTAAAGCGGGGGGCCGTATCTGAGCAGTTCTTC. Protein sequence: CASSLKRGAVSEQFF.

The V gene is TRBV6-5, the J gene TRBJ2-1; 8 nucleotides agree with TRBD1. Germline V gene lookup returns CDR1 MNHEY and CDR2 SVGAGI. V trimming: 7 bases; J trimming: 7 bases; junction bases outside the gene matches: 12. The CDR3 is made up of 15 amino acids. The CDR3 DNA sequence: TGTGCCAGCATAGGACAGGGCGCCGGGCAGAATGAGCAGTTCTTC. It codes for CASIGQGAGQNEQFF.

This clonotype has a handful of counts. This chain links TRBV6-6 with TRBJ1-1, with 7 nucleotides matching TRBD1. Germline CDR1 reads MNHNY; CDR2 reads SVGAGI (reference sequence). The CDR3 runs 15 residues. V was clipped by 5 bases and J by 6 bases; unmatched bases: 12. CDR3 DNA sequence: TGTGCCAGCAGTGAGCCGGGACAGCGGGGCCCTGAAGCTTTCTTT. Amino acid sequence: CASSEPGQRGPEAFF.

The table lists this clonotype with many counts. The CDR3 DNA reads TGTGCCAGCAGTTGGCGGGAGGGCTACAATGAGCAGTTCTTC. Amino acids: CASSWREGYNEQFF. V usage is TRBV6-5 and J usage is TRBJ2-1, with 9 nucleotides matching TRBD2. V dropped 4 bases and J dropped 3; count of bases not matched to a gene: 1. CDR3 length: 14 amino acids. Germline loops: CDR1 MNHEY, CDR2 SVGAGI.

This clonotype turned up a few times. The J gene is TRBJ1-5, the V gene TRBV4-3, with 9 bases identical to TRBD1. Trimming took 3 bases from V and 6 from J; bases not matched to a gene: 6. The CDR3 covers 15 residues. CDR1 and CDR2 from the germline V gene are LGHNA and YSLEER. This CDR3 is CASSQDRGSVQPQHF. The CDR3 bases are TGCGCCAGCAGCCAGGACAGGGGAAGTGTTCAGCCCCAGCATTTT.

This chain connects TRBV28 to TRBJ2-4; 8 nucleotides match TRBD1. V was clipped by 4 bases and J by 0 bases; unmatched bases: 5. The CDR3 extends over 16 amino acids. Germline lookup yields CDR1 MDHEN and CDR2 SYDVKM. The CDR3 loop reads CASSSTGAVAKNIQYF. CDR3 DNA sequence: TGTGCCAGCAGTTCGACAGGGGCTGTAGCCAAAAACATTCAGTACTTC.

This clonotype came up a few times. This chain joins TRBV20-1 and TRBJ2-1, with TRBD2 identical over 8 bases. Looked up from germline, CDR1 is DFQATT and CDR2 is SNEGSKA (reference sequence). The CDR3 has 15 amino acids. J gave up 0 bases and V 5 bases, and 6 bases lay outside the gene matches. The CDR3 sequence: CSARRLAISYNEQFF. The CDR3 DNA follows: TGCAGTGCTCGGAGACTAGCGATCTCCTACAATGAGCAGTTCTTC.

This chain links TRBV6-4 with TRBJ2-5; D not resolved. The germline gives CDR1 MRHNA, CDR2 SNTAGT. The CDR3 extends over 13 amino acids. V gave up 3 bases and J gave up 11 bases, with 16 bases separating them. In DNA form, the CDR3 reads TGTGCCAGCAGTGAAAGTCAGCACGATGAGCAGTACTTC. It yields the protein CASSESQHDEQYF.

This chain connects TRBV28 to TRBJ2-5, with 9 bases fitting TRBD2. The CDR3 sequence is 15 residues long. Germline values: CDR1 MDHEN, CDR2 SYDVKM. Trimming cost V 8 bases and J 11 bases; bases outside gene matches: 18. The CDR3 reads CASRRHSGRHNEQYF. In nucleotides, the CDR3 is TGTGCCAGCCGACGACATAGCGGGAGACACAATGAGCAGTACTTC.

This clonotype has only one observation. V is TRBV6-2 or TRBV6-3 and J is TRBJ1-2, with D unclear. CDR1 MNHEY and CDR2 SVGEGT come from the germline V gene. Trimming left V 10 bases short and J 2 bases short, with 11 bases between. The length of the CDR3 is 12 residues. The CDR3, as DNA: TGTGCCACGGATAACAAGAACTATGGCTACACCTTC. It encodes CATDNKNYGYTF.

The chain uses TRBV5-1 and TRBJ2-5; no reliable D call. The CDR3 contains 13 residues. Germline CDR1 and CDR2: SGHRS and YFSETQ. Trimming took 6 bases from V and 2 from J, leaving 11 bases between them. CDR3 sequence reads: CASNREIQETQYF. Here the CDR3 DNA reads TGCGCCAGCAATCGAGAGATACAAGAGACCCAGTACTTC.

This chain uses TRBV4-2 with TRBJ2-2, with TRBD2 matching 7 bases. V lost 1 base and J lost 2; bases outside the gene matches: 4. The CDR3 has 16 amino acids. Germline V gives CDR1 LGHNA, CDR2 YNFKEQ. CDR3 coding DNA: TGTGCCAGCAGCCAAGTAGCGGGCCTTAACACCGGGGAGCTGTTTTTT. Amino acids: CASSQVAGLNTGELFF.

About this clonotype itself: Being one base from a much bigger clone, this may be a read error. The chain employs TRBV6-6 and TRBJ2-3; 10 bases line up with TRBD2. V lost 8 bases, J lost 1 base, and 9 bases stayed unmatched. The CDR3 spans 16 residues. CDR1 and CDR2 from the germline V gene are MNHNY and SVGAGI (reference sequence). The CDR3: CASGPPGLAGTDTQYF. DNA for the CDR3: TGTGCCAGCGGTCCCCCTGGACTAGCGGGCACAGATACGCAGTATTTT.

Ten or more counts support this clonotype. The rearrangement links TRBV6-2 or TRBV6-3 to TRBJ1-5; 8 bases match TRBD1. Unmatched junction bases numbered 3, after V lost 6 bases and J lost 2 bases. The CDR3 has 14 amino acids. The germline CDR1 and CDR2 sequences are MNHEY and SVGEGT. The CDR3 loop is CASRGQGGNQPQHF. The CDR3 DNA reads TGTGCCAGCAGAGGACAGGGCGGCAATCAGCCCCAGCATTTT.

A few counts support this clonotype. The chain links TRBV7-2 to TRBJ2-1; D is unclear. The CDR3 covers 13 residues. V lost 6 bases and J lost 3, with 9 bases in between. CDR1 is SGHTA and CDR2 is FQGNSA in the germline V gene. CDR3 region: CASRPWDYNEQFF. The CDR3 nucleotides are TGTGCCAGCAGACCCTGGGACTACAATGAGCAGTTCTTC.

J is TRBJ2-7 and V is TRBV19; a weak D match, TRBD1 (6 bases). Trimming took off 1 base at V and 0 bases at J, with 10 bases between the two ends. CDR1 and CDR2 from the germline V gene are LNHDA and SQIVND (reference sequence). The length of the CDR3 is 15 residues. CDR3 sequence: CASSIGRDNSYEQYF. CDR3 in DNA: TGTGCCAGTAGTATAGGAAGGGACAACTCCTACGAGCAGTACTTC.

V usage is TRBV4-3 and J usage is TRBJ2-3; 7 nucleotides line up with TRBD2. The J segment lost 0 bases and the V segment lost 0 bases, leaving 9 bases of the junction unmatched. The germline V gene encodes CDR1 LGHNA and CDR2 YSLEER. This CDR3 is built from 18 residues. The CDR3 bases are TGCGCCAGCAGCCAAGATAGGAGCGGGACCGCTAGCACAGATACGCAGTATTTT. It is translated as CASSQDRSGTASTDTQYF.

This chain joins TRBV20-1 and TRBJ1-2, with D tentatively TRBD1 (5 bases). The germline V and J ends were trimmed by 0 bases and 5 bases, with 16 bases remaining between them. CDR1 and CDR2 from the germline V gene are DFQATT and SNEGSKA (reference sequence). The CDR3 runs 15 residues. CDR3: CSARDGTGGWYGYTF. The DNA for the CDR3 is TGCAGTGCTAGAGATGGAACCGGGGGGTGGTATGGCTACACCTTC.

J is TRBJ2-1 and V is TRBV7-2, with unresolved D. Trimming took 3 bases from V and 5 from J, leaving 17 bases between them. This CDR3 has 16 residues. CDR1 and CDR2 from the germline V gene are SGHTA and FQGNSA. This CDR3 reads CASSFGVMLRDNEQFF. CDR3 in DNA: TGTGCCAGCAGCTTTGGAGTTATGCTCCGGGACAATGAGCAGTTCTTC.

The gene calls are TRBV12-3 or TRBV12-4 and TRBJ2-3; no clear D gene. V was shortened by 6 bases and J by 4 bases, with 8 bases between the two germline ends. This CDR3 region has 12 residues. This chain's CDR3 is CASRGFSDTQYF. The CDR3 region has the DNA TGTGCCAGCAGGGGTTTTTCAGATACGCAGTATTTT.

This chain links TRBV19 with TRBJ2-5, with TRBD2 matching over 7 bases. The J segment lost 11 bases and the V segment lost 9 bases, leaving 21 bases of the junction unmatched. From germline, CDR1 is LNHDA and CDR2 SQIVND (reference sequence). The CDR3 length is 15 residues. CDR3 amino acids: CASGASRWEGNEQYF. As DNA, the CDR3 is TGTGCCAGCGGTGCTAGTAGGTGGGAGGGGAATGAGCAGTACTTC.

This clonotype was seen only a few times. This chain joins TRBV6-2 or TRBV6-3 and TRBJ2-1; 9 bases fit TRBD1. V shed 4 bases and J 6 bases; nucleotides not matched to a gene: 7. The CDR3 totals 15 residues. Germline CDR1 is MNHEY and CDR2 is SVGEGT. The CDR3: CASSLDRGPVNEQFF. Written as DNA, the CDR3 is TGTGCCAGCAGTTTGGACAGGGGACCGGTCAATGAGCAGTTCTTC.

This clonotype has more than one count but fewer than ten. The DNA of the CDR3 is TGTGCCAGCAGCGCTCATACCTACAGGGACACTGAAGCTTTCTTT. As protein: CASSAHTYRDTEAFF. This chain connects TRBV7-9 to TRBJ1-1, with D perhaps matching TRBD1 (6 bases). CDR3 size: 15 residues. The germline V and J ends were trimmed by 5 bases and 3 bases, with 16 bases remaining between them. Germline V CDR1 and CDR2: SEHNR, FQNEAQ (reference sequence).

This chain joins TRBV20-1 and TRBJ2-3; 8 bases align to TRBD2. The CDR3 runs to 14 residues. V gave up 6 bases and J gave up 5 bases; unmatched junction bases: 10. The V gene's germline CDR1 is DFQATT and CDR2 SNEGSKA (reference sequence). In DNA form, the CDR3 reads TGCAGTGCCGACCCCGGGAGGGGGGGAGATACGCAGTATTTT. It specifies CSADPGRGGDTQYF.